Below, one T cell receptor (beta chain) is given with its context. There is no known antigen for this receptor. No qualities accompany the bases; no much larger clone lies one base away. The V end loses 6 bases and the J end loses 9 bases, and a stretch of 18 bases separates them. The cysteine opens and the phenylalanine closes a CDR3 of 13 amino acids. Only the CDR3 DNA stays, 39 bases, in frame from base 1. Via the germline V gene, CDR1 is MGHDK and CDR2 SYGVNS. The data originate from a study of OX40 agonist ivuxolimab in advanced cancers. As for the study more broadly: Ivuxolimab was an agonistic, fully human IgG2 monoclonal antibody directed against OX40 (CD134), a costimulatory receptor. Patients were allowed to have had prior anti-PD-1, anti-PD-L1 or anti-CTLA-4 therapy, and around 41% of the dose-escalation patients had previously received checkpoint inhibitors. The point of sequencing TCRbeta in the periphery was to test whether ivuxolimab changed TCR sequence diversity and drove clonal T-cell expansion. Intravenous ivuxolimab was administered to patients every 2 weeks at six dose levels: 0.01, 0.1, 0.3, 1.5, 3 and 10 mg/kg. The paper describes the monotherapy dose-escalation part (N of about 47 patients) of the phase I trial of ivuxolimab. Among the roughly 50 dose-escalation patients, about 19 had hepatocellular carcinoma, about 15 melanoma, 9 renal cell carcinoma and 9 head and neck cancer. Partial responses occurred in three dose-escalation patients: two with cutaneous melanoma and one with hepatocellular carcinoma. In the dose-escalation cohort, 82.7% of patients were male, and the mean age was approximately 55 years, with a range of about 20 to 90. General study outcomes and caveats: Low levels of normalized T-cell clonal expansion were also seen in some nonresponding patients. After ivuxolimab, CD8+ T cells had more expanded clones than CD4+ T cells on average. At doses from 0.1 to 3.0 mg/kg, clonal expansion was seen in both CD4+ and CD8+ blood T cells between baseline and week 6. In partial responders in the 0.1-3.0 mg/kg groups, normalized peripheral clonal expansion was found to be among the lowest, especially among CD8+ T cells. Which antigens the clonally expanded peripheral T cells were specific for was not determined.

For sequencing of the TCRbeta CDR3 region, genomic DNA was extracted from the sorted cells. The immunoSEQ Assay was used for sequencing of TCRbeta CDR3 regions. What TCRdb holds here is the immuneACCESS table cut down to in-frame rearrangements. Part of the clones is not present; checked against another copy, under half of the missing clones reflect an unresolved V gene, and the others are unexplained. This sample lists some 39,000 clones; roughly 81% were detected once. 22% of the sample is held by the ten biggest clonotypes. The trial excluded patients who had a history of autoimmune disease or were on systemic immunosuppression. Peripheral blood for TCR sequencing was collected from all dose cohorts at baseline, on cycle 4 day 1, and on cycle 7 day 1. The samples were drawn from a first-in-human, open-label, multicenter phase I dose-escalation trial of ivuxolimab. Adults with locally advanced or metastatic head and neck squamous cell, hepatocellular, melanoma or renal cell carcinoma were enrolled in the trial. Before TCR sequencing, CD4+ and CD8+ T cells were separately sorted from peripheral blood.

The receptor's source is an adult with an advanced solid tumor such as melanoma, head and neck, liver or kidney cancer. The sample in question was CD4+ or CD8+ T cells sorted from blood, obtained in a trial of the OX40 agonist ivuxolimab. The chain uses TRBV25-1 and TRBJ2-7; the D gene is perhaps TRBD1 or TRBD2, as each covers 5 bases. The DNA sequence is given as TGTGCCAGCAGCGTCGGGACCACCGGCGGGCAGTACTTC. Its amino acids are CASSVGTTGGQYF.